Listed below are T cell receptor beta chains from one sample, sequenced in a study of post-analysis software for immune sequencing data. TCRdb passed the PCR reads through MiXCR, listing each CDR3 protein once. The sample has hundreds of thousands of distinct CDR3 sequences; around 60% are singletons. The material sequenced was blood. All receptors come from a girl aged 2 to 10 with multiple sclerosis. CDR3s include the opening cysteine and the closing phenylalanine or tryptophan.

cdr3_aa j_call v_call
CAISSAGSRETQYF TRBJ2-5 TRBV10-3
CASTLGTGGYNEQFF TRBJ2-1 TRBV7-2
CASSSPGRYEQYF TRBJ2-7 TRBV6-2/TRBV6-3
CSATGTGLLNYGYTF TRBJ1-2 TRBV20-1
CSVVVRNIQYF TRBJ2-4 TRBV29-1
CASSQGGQGVYGYTF TRBJ1-2 TRBV12-3/TRBV12-4
CSVGGGQEAFF TRBJ1-1 TRBV29-1
CASSQAEIFYGYTF TRBJ1-2 TRBV4-1
CASSSDRRSFGYTF TRBJ1-2 TRBV5-1
CASSESRGKGGGNIQYF TRBJ2-4 TRBV10-1
CASSADGGLTDTQYF TRBJ2-3 TRBV13
CSATSGGAGNEQFF TRBJ2-1 TRBV29-1
CSARSGTSGNNEQFF TRBJ2-1 TRBV20-1
CASSGMTGLSTEAFF TRBJ1-1 TRBV7-9
CAWMYFDEAFF TRBJ1-1 TRBV30
CASSRTGWRDTEAFF TRBJ1-1 TRBV7-8
CASSLVGVAGANVLTF TRBJ2-6 TRBV5-1
CASRGTSYTGELFF TRBJ2-2 TRBV2
CSVEAGTGPFYNEQFF TRBJ2-1 TRBV29-1
CASKFGSGRSYNEQFF TRBJ2-1 TRBV5-1
CATSRERLGDEQFF TRBJ2-1 TRBV15
CASSRGSAGNQPQHF TRBJ1-5 TRBV3-1
CSVESAGTGTDPRGLYEQYF TRBJ2-7 TRBV29-1
CASSLVVDPGRDTQYF TRBJ2-3 TRBV5-4
CASSLGFSSYNSPLHF TRBJ1-6 TRBV5-1
CASSEYSTTKYRYEQYF NA TRBV25-1
CASSLVGGEDIQYF TRBJ2-4 TRBV5-1
CASSLGLAGGLETQYF TRBJ2-5 TRBV7-2
CSARTDRNYNEQFF TRBJ2-1 TRBV20-1
CASSEENVGKNIQYF TRBJ2-4 TRBV2